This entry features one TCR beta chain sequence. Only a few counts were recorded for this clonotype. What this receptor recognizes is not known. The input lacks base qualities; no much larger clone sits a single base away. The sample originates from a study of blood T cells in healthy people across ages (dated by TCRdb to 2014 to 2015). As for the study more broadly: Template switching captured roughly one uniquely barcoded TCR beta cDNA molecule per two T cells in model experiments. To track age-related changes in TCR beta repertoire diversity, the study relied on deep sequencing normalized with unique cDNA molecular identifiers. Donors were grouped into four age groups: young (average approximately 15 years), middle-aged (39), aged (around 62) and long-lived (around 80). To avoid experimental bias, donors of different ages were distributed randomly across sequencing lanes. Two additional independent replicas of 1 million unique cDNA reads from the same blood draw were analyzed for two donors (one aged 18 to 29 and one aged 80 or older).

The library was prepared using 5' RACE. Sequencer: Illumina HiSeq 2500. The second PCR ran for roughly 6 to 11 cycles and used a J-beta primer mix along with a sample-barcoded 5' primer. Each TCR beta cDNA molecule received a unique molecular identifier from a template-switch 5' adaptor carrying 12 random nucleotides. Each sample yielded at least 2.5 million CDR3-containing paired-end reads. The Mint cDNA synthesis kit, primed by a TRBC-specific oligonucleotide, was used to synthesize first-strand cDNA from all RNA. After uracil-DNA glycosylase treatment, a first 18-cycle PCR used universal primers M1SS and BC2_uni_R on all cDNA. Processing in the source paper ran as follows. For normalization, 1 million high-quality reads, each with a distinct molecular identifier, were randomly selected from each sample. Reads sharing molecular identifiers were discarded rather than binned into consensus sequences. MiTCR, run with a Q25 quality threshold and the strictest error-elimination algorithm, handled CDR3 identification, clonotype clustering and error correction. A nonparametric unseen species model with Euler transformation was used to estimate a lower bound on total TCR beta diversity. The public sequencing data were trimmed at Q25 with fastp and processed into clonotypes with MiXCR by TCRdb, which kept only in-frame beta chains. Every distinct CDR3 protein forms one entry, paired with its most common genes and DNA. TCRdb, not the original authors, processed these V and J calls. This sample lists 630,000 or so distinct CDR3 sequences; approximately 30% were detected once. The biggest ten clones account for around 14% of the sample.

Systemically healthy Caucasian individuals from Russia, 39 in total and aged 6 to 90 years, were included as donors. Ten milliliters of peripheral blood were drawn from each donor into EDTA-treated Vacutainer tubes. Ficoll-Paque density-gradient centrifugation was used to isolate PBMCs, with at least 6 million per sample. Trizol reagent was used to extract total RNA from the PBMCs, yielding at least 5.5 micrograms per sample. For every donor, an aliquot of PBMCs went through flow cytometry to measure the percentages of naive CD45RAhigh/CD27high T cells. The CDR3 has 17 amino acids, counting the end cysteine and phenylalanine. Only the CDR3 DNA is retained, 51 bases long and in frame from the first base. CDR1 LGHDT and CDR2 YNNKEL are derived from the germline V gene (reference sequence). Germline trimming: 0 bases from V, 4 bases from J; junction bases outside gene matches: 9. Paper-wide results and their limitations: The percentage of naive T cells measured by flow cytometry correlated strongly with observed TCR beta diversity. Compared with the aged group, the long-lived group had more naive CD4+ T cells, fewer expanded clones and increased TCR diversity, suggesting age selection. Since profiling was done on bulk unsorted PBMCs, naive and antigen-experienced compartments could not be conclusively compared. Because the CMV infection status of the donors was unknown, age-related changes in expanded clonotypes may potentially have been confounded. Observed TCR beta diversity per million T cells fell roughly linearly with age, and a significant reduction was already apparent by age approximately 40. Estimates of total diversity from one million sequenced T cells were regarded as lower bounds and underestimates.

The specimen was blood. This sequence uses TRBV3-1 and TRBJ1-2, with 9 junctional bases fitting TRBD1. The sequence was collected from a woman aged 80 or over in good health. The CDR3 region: CASSQDLGQGRLYGYTF. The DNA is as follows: TGTGCCAGCAGCCAAGATTTGGGACAGGGACGACTCTATGGCTACACCTTC.